Each of the 12 T cell receptor beta chains below was sequenced from the same sample in a study of control samples from healthy donors and cancer patients. The table came from immunoSEQ multiplex PCR; TCRdb's copy has only in-frame clones and leaves some out. The table shows about 250,000 clones, with about 80% occurring only once. Source material: PBMCs. Receptors originate from a woman aged 60-75 years with lung cancer.

This chain links TRBV5-4 with TRBJ2-1; TRBD2 aligns across 7 bases. Germline V gene data show CDR1 as SGHNT and CDR2 as YYREEE (reference sequence). The CDR3 covers 16 residues. V lost 4 bases and J lost 2; bases outside the gene matches: 9. The CDR3 nucleotides read TGTGCCAGCAGCCTGAGCCCAGCGGGAACCTACAATGAGCAGTTCTTC. Amino acid sequence: CASSLSPAGTYNEQFF.

CDR3 residues: CASSLRQGGGYTF. CDR3 nucleotides: TGTGCCAGTAGTCTTCGACAGGGGGGTGGCTACACCTTC. The rearrangement links TRBV19 to TRBJ1-2; TRBD1 matches 9 bases. The CDR3 sequence is 13 residues long. CDR1 LNHDA and CDR2 SQIVND come from the germline V gene (reference sequence). The ends lost 5 bases at V and 7 bases at J; junction bases unmatched: 5.

The V and J genes are TRBV5-1 and TRBJ2-1; 12 bases match TRBD2. V dropped 3 bases and J dropped 5; count of bases not matched to a gene: 9. The CDR3 runs to 17 residues. Germline V gene lookup returns CDR1 SGHRS and CDR2 YFSETQ. CDR3 amino acids: CASSSGLAGRGNNEQFF. The CDR3 nucleotides are TGCGCCAGCAGCTCGGGACTAGCGGGTCGGGGCAACAATGAGCAGTTCTTC.

The V and J genes are TRBV28 and TRBJ2-1; 10 bases fit TRBD1. Looked up from germline, CDR1 is MDHEN and CDR2 is SYDVKM. The CDR3 is 19 amino acids. Trimming cost V 4 bases and J 0 bases; bases outside gene matches: 12. The CDR3 DNA follows: TGTGCCAGCAGTTCCTTTAAGGGACAGGGGCGAAACTCCTACAATGAGCAGTTCTTC. Amino acid sequence: CASSSFKGQGRNSYNEQFF.

The rearrangement joins TRBV5-4 to TRBJ2-2; 10 bases are a match to TRBD1. This CDR3 spans 16 amino acids. Germline loops: CDR1 SGHNT, CDR2 YYREEE (reference sequence). Germline trimming cut 0 bases from V and 5 bases from J; bases unmatched to any gene: 4. Here the CDR3 reads CASSLGQGAGTGELFF. CDR3 bases: TGTGCCAGCAGCTTGGGACAGGGGGCAGGGACCGGGGAGCTGTTTTTT.

The chain carries TRBV15 and TRBJ2-5; 8 bases are shared with TRBD1. V shed 5 bases, J shed 5 bases, and the junction held 10 bases outside the gene matches. Germline V CDR1 and CDR2: LNHNV, YYDKDF (reference sequence). The CDR3 consists of 15 residues. The CDR3 protein is CATSWRRGRTETQYF. DNA for the CDR3: TGTGCCACCAGCTGGCGCAGGGGGCGCACTGAGACCCAGTACTTC.

This chain connects TRBV3-1 (or the pseudogene TRBV3-2) to TRBJ1-3; D not certain. The CDR3 totals 15 residues. The germline CDR1 and CDR2 sequences are LGHDT and YNNKEL (reference sequence). The ends were cut back, 1 base at V and 2 bases at J, with 9 bases in the middle. Here the CDR3 reads CASSQGWVPGNTIYF. The CDR3 bases are TGTGCCAGCAGCCAAGGATGGGTGCCTGGAAACACCATATATTTT.

The V gene is TRBV15, the J gene TRBJ1-2, with D possibly TRBD1 on 5 matching bases. Germline CDR1 reads LNHNV; CDR2 reads YYDKDF (reference sequence). Trimming removed 0 bases from V and 4 bases from J, with 9 bases in between. The CDR3 has 14 amino acids. The CDR3 nucleotides are TGTGCCACCAGCAGAGAGGGGGGAGGCTATGGCTACACCTTC. It codes for CATSREGGGYGYTF.

The chain recombines TRBV6-6 with TRBJ1-5; 7 bases match TRBD1. J gave up 4 bases and V 5 bases, and 5 bases lay outside the gene matches. Germline loops: CDR1 MNHNY, CDR2 SVGAGI (reference sequence). The CDR3 sequence is 14 residues long. This chain's CDR3 is CASSLQGNNQPQHF. For the CDR3, the DNA is TGTGCCAGCAGTCTACAGGGGAATAATCAGCCCCAGCATTTT.

V gene TRBV30 combines with J gene TRBJ2-7, with D possibly TRBD1 on 5 matching bases. The CDR3 has 13 residues. V was shortened by 2 bases and J by 2 bases, with 10 bases between the two germline ends. Germline CDR1 GTSNPN, CDR2 SVGIG (reference sequence). The CDR3 reads CAWSLQGPYEQYF. The CDR3 DNA reads as TGTGCCTGGAGTCTGCAGGGCCCCTACGAGCAGTACTTC.

This clone was observed once. The V gene is TRBV14, the J gene TRBJ1-2; 10 bases are a match to TRBD1. The germline gives CDR1 SGHDN, CDR2 FVKESK. V gave up 3 bases and J gave up 7 bases; unmatched junction bases: 5. The CDR3 covers 14 residues. This CDR3 is CASSHLGQGTGYTF. The CDR3 region has the DNA TGTGCCAGCAGCCACCTGGGACAGGGGACTGGCTACACCTTC.

The chain is built from TRBV7-9 and TRBJ2-3; the match to TRBD2 covers 9 bases. Germline CDR1 SEHNR, CDR2 FQNEAQ (reference sequence). J lost 6 bases, V lost 1 base, and 11 bases had no gene match. This CDR3 spans 17 amino acids. CDR3 in amino acids: CASSLELTSGGGDTQYF. The CDR3 bases are TGTGCCAGCAGCTTAGAACTGACTAGCGGAGGGGGGGATACGCAGTATTTT.